The sequence of this T cell receptor (beta chain) was determined in a study of glioma-infiltrating T cells after dendritic cell vaccination. Study-level findings and limits: Higher pretreatment TIL content predicted longer progression-free time and survival. TCR clonality showed no direct relationship with survival.

Produced via immunoSEQ multiplex PCR; TCRdb's table is partial and in-frame only. The profile shows tens of thousands of clones, more than 70% of them singletons. Germline assignment: CDR1 LNHDA and CDR2 SQIVND (reference sequence). This CDR3 is built from 17 residues. The V segment lost 5 bases and the J segment 5 bases; nucleotides outside the gene matches: 18. Concerning this clone: Its antigen remains unknown.

Isocitrate dehydrogenase mutation was absent in all glioblastoma patients. The TCR sequence derives from a human donor with glioblastoma. The chain joins TRBV19 to TRBJ2-7, with TRBD2 matching over 7 bases. This specimen consisted of blood, obtained before dendritic cell vaccination. The CDR3 is CASSLKRGGAGGDEQYF. The CDR3, as DNA: TGTGCCAGTAGTCTTAAGCGGGGAGGGGCTGGCGGCGACGAGCAGTACTTC.